The source of this TCR beta chain is a study of OX40 agonist ivuxolimab in advanced cancers. Study-wide results and limits: At 0.1 to 3.0 mg/kg, clonal expansion of CD4+ and CD8+ blood T cells had occurred by week 6. Also showing low normalized T-cell clonal expansion were some of the nonresponders. Expanded clones were, on average, more numerous in CD8+ T cells than in CD4+.

This CDR3 contains 14 residues. V was shortened by 2 bases and J by 11 bases, with 19 bases between the two germline ends. CDR1 is MDHEN and CDR2 is SYDVKM in the germline V gene. A note on this clone: The antigen remains unidentified.

Method: immunoSEQ multiplex PCR; TCRdb's copy keeps in-frame clones and lacks some. The sample holds approximately 44,000 clones, over 80% seen once. This TCR was sampled from an adult with an advanced solid tumor such as melanoma, head and neck, liver or kidney cancer. Source: CD4+ or CD8+ T cells sorted from blood, taken in a trial of the OX40 agonist ivuxolimab. The chain employs TRBV28 and TRBJ2-7; D tentatively reads TRBD1 or TRBD2 (5 bases each). This chain's CDR3 is CASSLRGAVLPKYF. CDR3 DNA: TGTGCCAGCAGTTTAAGGGGAGCGGTACTCCCGAAGTACTTC.